This T cell receptor beta chain was sequenced for a study of Graves' ophthalmopathy and Graves' hyperthyroidism. Study-level findings and limits: Both a roughly 65% sensitivity and a 72.22% specificity characterized the model's predictions of ophthalmopathy progression.

TCR beta CDR3 regions were amplified from RNA transcripts. An opening RT-PCR round employed HTBI primers and preceded a second-round multiplex PCR. TCRdb ran MiXCR on the multiplex PCR reads and lists one entry per CDR3 protein. Of roughly 400,000 distinct CDR3 sequences listed, about 18% are singletons. Germline V gene sequence: CDR1 SGHAT, CDR2 FQNNGV. Germline trimming cut 0 bases from V and 6 bases from J; bases unmatched to any gene: 3. CDR3 length: 14 residues. This clonotype was recorded at least ten times. As yet, its antigen is unknown. V is TRBV11-2 and J is TRBJ2-5; 8 bases fit TRBD2. The TCR comes from an adult woman with stable Graves' hyperthyroidism. The sequenced sample was peripheral blood. In DNA, the CDR3 is TGTGCCAGCAGCTTAGAGCGGGAGGTGAAGACCCAGTACTTC. This codes for CASSLEREVKTQYF.